The clone carrying this T cell receptor (beta chain) was seen more than once but under ten times. Antigen: not known. The sample comes from a study of PD-1 blockade in classical Hodgkin lymphoma. Whole-study findings and limits: Sources of repertoire differences remain undefined, possibly disease activity or prior therapy. CD4+ TCR diversity climbed significantly by C4D1, unlike CD8+ TCR diversity. Compared with healthy donors, newly diagnosed patients reportedly showed lower baseline TCR diversity.

The protocol was immunoSEQ multiplex PCR, while the TCRdb copy is restricted to in-frame clones and leaves out a portion. The sample lists 13,000 to 15,000 clones; more than 80% were seen once. The CDR3 covers 12 residues. The germline V gene has CDR1 SEHNR and CDR2 FQNEAQ (reference sequence). The V end lost 1 base, the J end lost 5 bases, and 5 bases lay between the germline ends. Time point in this sample: cycle 4 day 1 (C4D1), after around six weeks of nivolumab. The patients all showed relapse after autologous stem cell transplantation, while their brentuximab vedotin exposure varied. Patients showed best responses of complete response, partial response or progressive disease.

The chain employs TRBV7-9 and TRBJ1-1; no clear D. The sample consisted of peripheral blood mononuclear cells (PBMCs), taken before the fourth cycle of nivolumab. The clonotype originates from a human donor with classical Hodgkin lymphoma. The CDR3 nucleotides read TGTGCCAGCAGCTTAGATATAACTGAAGCTTTCTTT. It specifies CASSLDITEAFF.